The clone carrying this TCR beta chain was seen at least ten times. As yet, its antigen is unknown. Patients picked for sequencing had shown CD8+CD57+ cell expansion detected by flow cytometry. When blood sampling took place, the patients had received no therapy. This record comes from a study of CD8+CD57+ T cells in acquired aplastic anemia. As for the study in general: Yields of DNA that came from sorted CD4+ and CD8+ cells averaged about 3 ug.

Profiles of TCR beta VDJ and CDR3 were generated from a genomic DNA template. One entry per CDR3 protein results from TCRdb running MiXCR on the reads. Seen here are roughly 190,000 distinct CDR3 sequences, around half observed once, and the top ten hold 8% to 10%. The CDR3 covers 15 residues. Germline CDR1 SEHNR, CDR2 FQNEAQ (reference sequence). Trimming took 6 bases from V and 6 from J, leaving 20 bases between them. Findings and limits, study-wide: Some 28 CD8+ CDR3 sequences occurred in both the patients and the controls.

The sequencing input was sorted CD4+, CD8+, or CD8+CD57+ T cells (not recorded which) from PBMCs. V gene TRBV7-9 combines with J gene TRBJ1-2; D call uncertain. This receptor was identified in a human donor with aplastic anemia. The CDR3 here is CASSPEMWGNHGYTF. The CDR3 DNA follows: TGTGCCAGCAGTCCTGAAATGTGGGGAAATCATGGCTACACCTTC.